These 26 T cell receptor beta chains were sequenced from one sample in a study of blood T cell repertoires in COVID-19. TCRdb's table, derived via immunoSEQ multiplex PCR, lists solely in-frame clones and lacks some. The table lists 130,000 to 150,000 clones, approximately 90% of them singletons. Sequencing was performed on peripheral blood. The receptors here all came from a woman aged 40 to 50 with acute or convalescent COVID-19.

This chain connects TRBV5-1 to TRBJ1-5; D gene ambiguous. V was cut by 0 bases and J by 0 bases, with 10 bases left in between. The germline gives CDR1 SGHRS, CDR2 YFSETQ. The CDR3 totals 16 residues. In nucleotides, the CDR3 is TGCGCCAGCAGCTTGGACGGGATTTATAGCAATCAGCCCCAGCATTTT. Translating it yields CASSLDGIYSNQPQHF.

This rearrangement joins TRBV2 to TRBJ2-7; D is unresolved. This CDR3 spans 11 amino acids. V was cut by 7 bases and J by 2 bases, with 6 bases left in between. The V gene's germline CDR1 is SNHLY and CDR2 FYNNEI. The CDR3 DNA follows: TGTGCCAGCAACAGAGCCTACGAGCAGTACTTC. This gives the protein CASNRAYEQYF.

This clone was counted between two and nine times. CDR3 sequence (DNA): TGTGCCAGCCGGGGGGACAGGGGATCCTCTGAAGCTTTCTTT. Its protein is CASRGDRGSSEAFF. This rearrangement joins TRBV4-2 to TRBJ1-1, with 10 bases aligning to TRBD1. This CDR3 comprises 14 residues. Germline CDR1 LGHNA, CDR2 YNFKEQ. The ends lost 8 bases at V and 6 bases at J; junction bases unmatched: 9.

The chain uses TRBV5-4 and TRBJ1-2, with a tentative D call TRBD1 (6 bases). This CDR3 has 14 residues. Looked up from germline, CDR1 is SGHNT and CDR2 is YYREEE (reference sequence). Between the trimmed V and J ends, which lost 0 bases and 3 bases, there was a span of 9 bases. CDR3: CASSLGQDHYGYTF. CDR3 nucleotide sequence: TGTGCCAGCAGCTTGGGACAGGACCACTATGGCTACACCTTC.

The V and J genes are TRBV28 and TRBJ1-5; D is unclear. Germline V gene sequence: CDR1 MDHEN, CDR2 SYDVKM. There are 12 residues in the CDR3. V gave up 3 bases and J gave up 7 bases, with 7 bases separating them. CDR3 nucleotide sequence: TGTGCCAGCAGTTTTGGGAGCCAGCCCCAGCATTTT. Translation: CASSFGSQPQHF.

The chain uses TRBV9 and TRBJ2-1; perhaps TRBD1 as D (7 bases). Germline lookup yields CDR1 SGDLS and CDR2 YYNGEE. The CDR3 totals 14 residues. V was cut by 4 bases and J by 4 bases, with 12 bases left in between. The CDR3 bases are TGTGCCAGCAGCCCGGGGGACAGTTACAATGAGCAGTTCTTC. This translates into CASSPGDSYNEQFF.

The J gene is TRBJ2-3, the V gene TRBV29-1; D gene ambiguous. V lost 6 bases and J 4 bases, leaving 14 bases between the germline ends. The V gene's germline CDR1 is SQVTM and CDR2 ANQGSEA. This CDR3 region has 13 residues. As DNA, the CDR3 is TGCAGCGTAGAGGATGGTGGAGCAGATACGCAGTATTTT. Translation gives CSVEDGGADTQYF.

V usage is TRBV10-3 and J usage is TRBJ1-6; D possibly corresponds to TRBD1 (6 bases). The V end lost 10 bases, the J end lost 0 bases, and 13 bases lay between the germline ends. The CDR3 consists of 15 residues. Germline CDR1 ENHRY, CDR2 SYGVKD. CDR3: CATGADSSYNSPLHF. CDR3 nucleotides: TGTGCCACAGGGGCAGATAGCTCCTATAATTCACCCCTCCACTTT.

The chain joins TRBV7-3 to TRBJ1-2; D unclear. Germline CDR1 and CDR2: SGHTA and FQGTGA. This CDR3 is 16 amino acids long. V was clipped by 1 base and J by 4 bases, with 16 bases between them. The CDR3 loop reads CASSLIAGGVGYGYTF. CDR3 bases: TGTGCCAGCAGCTTAATAGCCGGAGGTGTTGGCTATGGCTACACCTTC.

The chain combines TRBV4-3 with TRBJ2-1; D is possibly TRBD2 (5 bases). This CDR3 is built from 16 residues. Germline V gene lookup returns CDR1 LGHNA and CDR2 YSLEER. The V end lost 4 bases, the J end lost 3 bases, and 16 bases lay between the germline ends. CDR3 bases: TGCGCCAGCAGCCCTAGAGCGGACTGGAACTACAATGAGCAGTTCTTC. Translation: CASSPRADWNYNEQFF.

The CDR3 sequence is CASSVRLSETQYF. The CDR3 DNA sequence: TGTGCCAGCAGCGTGAGACTGTCAGAGACCCAGTACTTC. The chain recombines TRBV5-6 with TRBJ2-5; no definite D call. The CDR3 has 13 amino acids. CDR1 is SGHDT and CDR2 is YYEEEE in the germline V gene. V gave up 4 bases and J gave up 4 bases, with 11 bases separating them.

This rearrangement joins TRBV11-3 to TRBJ2-1; D is possibly TRBD1 (5 bases). V was trimmed by 5 bases and J by 12 bases, leaving 17 bases between them. Germline V lookup: CDR1 SGHNT, CDR2 YENEEA. The CDR3 length is 13 residues. CDR3: CASSEFRGGAQFF. In nucleotides, the CDR3 is TGTGCCAGCAGCGAGTTTAGGGGCGGCGCGCAGTTCTTC.

This clone was seen a single time. This chain uses TRBV7-2 with TRBJ1-6, with a possible D match to TRBD1 (5 bases). V dropped 3 bases and J dropped 0 bases, with 9 bases sitting between them. Germline CDR1 is SGHTA and CDR2 is FQGNSA. The CDR3 has 16 amino acids. Written as DNA, the CDR3 is TGTGCCAGCAGCTTCAGGGCCTTCTCCTATAATTCACCCCTCCACTTT. This translates into CASSFRAFSYNSPLHF.

V usage is TRBV5-8 and J usage is TRBJ1-5, with D maybe TRBD1 (6 bases). Germline CDR1 reads SGHTS; CDR2 reads YDEGEE. The CDR3 is made up of 15 amino acids. V was clipped by 4 bases and J by 0 bases, with 11 bases between them. The CDR3 reads CASSPWGPSNQPQHF. In DNA, the CDR3 is TGTGCCAGCAGCCCTTGGGGGCCTAGCAATCAGCCCCAGCATTTT.

The chain joins TRBV18 to TRBJ2-5; 7 bases line up with TRBD2. The germline V gene has CDR1 KGHSH and CDR2 LQKENI. This CDR3 is 13 amino acids long. V gave up 4 bases and J gave up 5 bases; unmatched junction bases: 4. CDR3 bases: TGTGCCAGCTCACGCGGGAGTCGGGAGACCCAGTACTTC. It encodes CASSRGSRETQYF.

This chain links TRBV6-4 with TRBJ2-2; no reliable D call. The CDR3 extends over 14 amino acids. Germline lookup yields CDR1 MRHNA and CDR2 SNTAGT. V lost 8 bases to trimming and J lost 5 bases, with 15 bases between them. The CDR3 region is CASATEDPTGELFF. In nucleotides, the CDR3 is TGTGCCAGCGCTACAGAAGATCCAACCGGGGAGCTGTTTTTT.

The V call is TRBV30, the J call TRBJ2-2, with 8 bases matching TRBD2. The V and J ends lost 0 bases and 7 bases, in that order; junction bases with no gene match: 4. From germline, CDR1 is GTSNPN and CDR2 SVGIG (reference sequence). The CDR3 extends over 14 amino acids. As DNA, the CDR3 is TGTGCCTGGAGTGTAGCGGGAGTGGACGGGGAGCTGTTTTTT. Its protein product is CAWSVAGVDGELFF.

V is TRBV5-5 and J is TRBJ1-3, with 7 bases lining up with TRBD1. V shed 3 bases, J shed 0 bases, and the junction held 3 bases outside the gene matches. This CDR3 is 15 amino acids long. Germline CDR1 reads SGHKS; CDR2 reads YYEKEE (reference sequence). In DNA form, the CDR3 reads TGTGCCAGCAGCTCCAGGGGGGTCTCTGGAAACACCATATATTTT. It codes for CASSSRGVSGNTIYF.

The rearrangement uses TRBV7-6 and TRBJ2-7, with 7 bases identical to TRBD2. Germline CDR1 SGHVS, CDR2 FNYEAQ. J lost 4 bases, V lost 1 base, and 7 bases had no gene match. CDR3 size: 15 residues. Written as DNA, the CDR3 is TGTGCCAGCAGCTTAGTGGTGGGAGGGTCGTACGAGCAGTACTTC. Protein sequence: CASSLVVGGSYEQYF.

The rearrangement joins TRBV4-2 to TRBJ2-5, with 7 positions matching TRBD2. This CDR3 region has 17 residues. Germline V gene lookup returns CDR1 LGHNA and CDR2 YNFKEQ. The V and J ends lost 0 bases and 2 bases, in that order; junction bases with no gene match: 9. CDR3 coding DNA: TGTGCCAGCAGCCAAGATGGGGGAGGGAGGGCGCAAGAGACCCAGTACTTC. Translation: CASSQDGGGRAQETQYF.

The chain joins TRBV21-1 to TRBJ2-7; the D call of TRBD2 is as the table states it, not checked on the DNA. TRBV21-1 is a documented pseudogene. This CDR3 contains 19 residues. For the CDR3, the DNA is TGTGCCAGCAGCAAAGAGACTGGGAAGACTGAGGTAGCGGGAGGAGAGCAGTACTTC. Translation gives CASSKETGKTEVAGGEQYF.

The rearrangement joins TRBV4-1 to TRBJ2-5, with 8 bases aligning to TRBD2. CDR1 and CDR2 from the germline V gene are MGHRA and YSYEKL. This CDR3 is 15 amino acids long. The junction had 4 bases not matched to a gene; V was cut back by 0 bases and J by 4 bases. The CDR3 DNA sequence: TGCGCCAGCAGCCAAGATGGGACTAGGGGAGAGACCCAGTACTTC. Translating gives CASSQDGTRGETQYF.

The chain employs TRBV5-6 and TRBJ2-5, with D perhaps TRBD2 (6 bases). The CDR3 has 17 amino acids. Germline CDR1 is SGHDT and CDR2 is YYEEEE. Trimming removed 1 base at V and 3 bases at J, with 19 bases between. The CDR3 bases are TGTGCCAGCAGCTTGTTCCGGGGGAGGTTGGAAGAAGAGACCCAGTACTTC. This translates into CASSLFRGRLEEETQYF. Looking up the rest from reference TRBV5-6 and TRBJ2-5 gives the full variable domain: DAGVTQSPTHLIKTRGQQVTLRCSPKSGHDTVSWYQQALGQGPQFIFQYYEEEERQRGNFPDRFSGHQFPNYSSELNVNALLLGDSALYLCASSLFRGRLEEETQYFGPGTRLLVL.

The chain carries TRBV9 and TRBJ1-2; D is possibly TRBD1 (6 bases). Germline V CDR1 and CDR2: SGDLS, YYNGEE. Trimming pared 0 bases from V and 1 base from J, leaving 16 bases between. This CDR3 is built from 17 residues. CDR3 sequence (DNA): TGTGCCAGCAGCGTAGAAGGGGGGGACATCCTTAACTATGGCTACACCTTC. Its protein product is CASSVEGGDILNYGYTF.

This sequence joins TRBV6-1 and TRBJ2-2; 8 bases match TRBD1. CDR1 is MNHNS, CDR2 SASEGT, per germline. The CDR3 runs 14 residues. Trimming at V came to 3 bases and at J to 6 bases, leaving 3 bases not matched to a gene. The CDR3 loop reads CASSDRGPSGELFF. The CDR3 coding sequence is TGTGCCAGCAGTGACAGGGGGCCATCCGGGGAGCTGTTTTTT.

The rearrangement links TRBV6-4 to TRBJ2-1, with 11 bases lining up with TRBD2. This CDR3 is built from 16 residues. Germline CDR1 and CDR2: MRHNA and SNTAGT. V shed 6 bases and J 4 bases; nucleotides not matched to a gene: 8. CDR3 sequence reads: CASSGTGTSGYNEQFF. CDR3 bases: TGTGCCAGCAGCGGGACCGGGACTAGCGGTTACAATGAGCAGTTCTTC.